This TCR beta chain was recovered during a study of blood T cell repertoires in COVID-19. About the study: Italy, Spain and the United States were the sources of the convalescent and acute COVID-19 samples.

Original processing methods: Counts of nucleated cells, estimated from reference gene primer amplification, were obtained. Measured with immunoSEQ multiplex PCR; TCRdb has only the in-frame clones, and not every one. Clone size and the V and J calls come from that table; the DNA yielded D and trimming. The table has 110,000 or so clones, 85% to 90% seen once. Germline CDR1 and CDR2: SGHTA and FQGNSA. The CDR3 length is 16 residues. The V segment lost 0 bases and the J segment 3 bases; nucleotides outside the gene matches: 4. The chain uses TRBV7-2 and TRBJ1-5; TRBD1 aligns across 8 bases. The sequenced sample was peripheral blood. The receptor was isolated from a woman aged 50 to 65 with acute or convalescent COVID-19. For the CDR3, the DNA is TGTGCCAGCAGCTTAGCCGGGACAGGAATCAATCAGCCCCAGCATTTT. Translating gives CASSLAGTGINQPQHF.